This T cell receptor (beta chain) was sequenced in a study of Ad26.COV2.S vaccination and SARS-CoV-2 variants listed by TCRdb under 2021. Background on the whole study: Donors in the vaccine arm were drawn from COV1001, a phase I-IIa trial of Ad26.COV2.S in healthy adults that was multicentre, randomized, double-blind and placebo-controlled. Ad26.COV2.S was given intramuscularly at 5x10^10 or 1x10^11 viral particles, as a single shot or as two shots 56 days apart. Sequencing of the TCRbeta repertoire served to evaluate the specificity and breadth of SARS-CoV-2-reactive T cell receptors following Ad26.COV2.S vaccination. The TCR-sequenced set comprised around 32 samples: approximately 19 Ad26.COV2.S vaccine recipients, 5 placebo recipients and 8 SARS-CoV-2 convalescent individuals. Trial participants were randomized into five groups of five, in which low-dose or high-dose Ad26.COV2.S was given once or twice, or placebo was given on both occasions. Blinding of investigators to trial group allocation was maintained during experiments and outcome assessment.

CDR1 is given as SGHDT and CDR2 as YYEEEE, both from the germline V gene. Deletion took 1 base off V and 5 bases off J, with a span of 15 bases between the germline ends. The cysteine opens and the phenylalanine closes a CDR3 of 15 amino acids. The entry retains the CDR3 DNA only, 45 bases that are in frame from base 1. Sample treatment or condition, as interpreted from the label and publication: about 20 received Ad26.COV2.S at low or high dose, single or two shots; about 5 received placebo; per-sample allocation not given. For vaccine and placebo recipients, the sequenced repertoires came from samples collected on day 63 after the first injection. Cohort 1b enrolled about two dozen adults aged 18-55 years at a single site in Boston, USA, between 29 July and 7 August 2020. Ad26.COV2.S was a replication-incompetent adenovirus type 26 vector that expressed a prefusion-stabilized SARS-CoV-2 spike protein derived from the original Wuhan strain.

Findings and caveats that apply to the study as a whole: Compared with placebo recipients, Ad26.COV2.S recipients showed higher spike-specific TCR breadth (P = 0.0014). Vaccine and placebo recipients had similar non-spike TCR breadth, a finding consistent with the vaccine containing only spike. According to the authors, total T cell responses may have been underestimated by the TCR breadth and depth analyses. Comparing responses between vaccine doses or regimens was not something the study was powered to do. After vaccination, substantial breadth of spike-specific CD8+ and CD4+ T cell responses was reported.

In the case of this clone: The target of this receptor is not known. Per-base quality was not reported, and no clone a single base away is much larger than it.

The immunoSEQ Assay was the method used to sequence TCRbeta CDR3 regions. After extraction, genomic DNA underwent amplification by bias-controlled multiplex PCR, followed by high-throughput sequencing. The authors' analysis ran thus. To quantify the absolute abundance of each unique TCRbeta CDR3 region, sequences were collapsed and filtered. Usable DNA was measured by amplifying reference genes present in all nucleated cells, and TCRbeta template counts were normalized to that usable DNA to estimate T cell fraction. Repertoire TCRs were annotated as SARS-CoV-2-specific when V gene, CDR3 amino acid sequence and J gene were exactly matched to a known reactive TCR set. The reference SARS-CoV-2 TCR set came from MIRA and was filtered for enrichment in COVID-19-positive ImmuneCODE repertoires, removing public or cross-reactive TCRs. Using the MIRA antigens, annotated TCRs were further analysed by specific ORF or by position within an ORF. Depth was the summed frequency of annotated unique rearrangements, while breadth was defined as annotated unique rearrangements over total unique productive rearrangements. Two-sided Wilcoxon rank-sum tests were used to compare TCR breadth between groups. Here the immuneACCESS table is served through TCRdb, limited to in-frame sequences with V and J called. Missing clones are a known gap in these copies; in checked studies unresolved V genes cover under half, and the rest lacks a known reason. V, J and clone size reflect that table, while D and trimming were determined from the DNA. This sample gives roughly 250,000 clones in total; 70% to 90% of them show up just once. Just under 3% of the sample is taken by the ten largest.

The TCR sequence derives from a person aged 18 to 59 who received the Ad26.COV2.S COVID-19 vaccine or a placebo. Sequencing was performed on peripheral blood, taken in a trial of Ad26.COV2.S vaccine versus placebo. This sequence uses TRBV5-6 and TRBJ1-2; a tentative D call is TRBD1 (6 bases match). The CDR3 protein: CASSLNQGRGYGYTF. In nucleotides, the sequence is TGTGCCAGCAGCTTGAATCAAGGCAGGGGATATGGCTACACCTTC.